The 28 T cell receptor beta chains below all came from one sample that was sequenced in a study of somatic mutations in cytotoxic T cells in rheumatoid arthritis. The table came from immunoSEQ multiplex PCR; TCRdb's copy has only in-frame clones and leaves some out. The sample shows 15,000 to 20,000 clones, about four fifths of them seen only once. Sequenced input: CD8+ T cells sorted from blood. The receptors originated from an adult with rheumatoid arthritis.

This clone was picked up one time. The chain is built from TRBV27 and TRBJ2-3; the match to TRBD2 covers 8 bases. Germline values: CDR1 MNHEY, CDR2 SMNVEV (reference sequence). The ends lost 3 bases at V and 7 bases at J; junction bases unmatched: 6. The CDR3 totals 14 residues. The CDR3 coding sequence is TGTGCCAGCAGTTTTTTCGGGGGGGCATATACGCAGTATTTT. It is translated as CASSFFGGAYTQYF.

The chain couples TRBV11-2 to TRBJ1-2, with D possibly matching TRBD1 (6 bases). The CDR3 sequence is 16 residues long. In germline, CDR1 is SGHAT, CDR2 FQNNGV. V was pared by 0 bases and J by 5 bases, with 16 bases between. The CDR3 DNA reads TGTGCCAGCAGCTTAGATCTAGGAGGGGGAAGGTATGGCTACACCTTC. Residues: CASSLDLGGGRYGYTF.

The count of this clone is one. This chain links TRBV5-1 with TRBJ1-2; D perhaps matches TRBD1 (6 bases). Trimming stripped 0 bases from V and 3 bases from J, with 18 bases between. This CDR3 comprises 17 residues. The germline V gene encodes CDR1 SGHRS and CDR2 YFSETQ. The CDR3 spells CASSLAGAGVFDYGYTF. The CDR3 DNA reads as TGCGCCAGCAGCTTGGCAGGGGCGGGGGTCTTTGACTATGGCTACACCTTC.

This chain uses TRBV19 with TRBJ2-2, with D uncertain. V gave up 3 bases and J gave up 1 base, with 12 bases separating them. Germline V gives CDR1 LNHDA, CDR2 SQIVND (reference sequence). There are 16 residues in the CDR3. As DNA, the CDR3 is TGTGCCAGTAGTATGTTTATAGTTGGGAACACCGGGGAGCTGTTTTTT. It yields the protein CASSMFIVGNTGELFF.

Here the CDR3 reads CSVDDPREQFF. The CDR3 DNA reads TGCAGCGTTGACGACCCGCGTGAGCAGTTCTTC. The V call is TRBV29-1, the J call TRBJ2-1; D not certain. The CDR3 is made up of 11 amino acids. Trimming pared 3 bases from V and 9 bases from J, leaving 9 bases between. Germline values: CDR1 SQVTM, CDR2 ANQGSEA.

The J gene is TRBJ1-2, the V gene TRBV4-3, with D possibly being TRBD1 (5 bases). CDR3 size: 15 residues. Germline-derived CDR1 and CDR2 are LGHNA and YSLEER. Trimming shortened V by 4 bases and J by 2 bases, and 14 bases separated the two germline ends. CDR3 DNA sequence: TGCGCCAGCAGCCCAATCACAGGTTACAACTATGGCTACACCTTC. It translates to CASSPITGYNYGYTF.

The sample holds one count of this clone. V gene TRBV4-1 combines with J gene TRBJ1-2; 11 positions agree with TRBD1. The V segment lost 0 bases and the J segment 1 base; nucleotides outside the gene matches: 4. Germline CDR1 MGHRA, CDR2 YSYEKL. This CDR3 contains 17 residues. CDR3 loop: CASSQDGQGAFNYGYTF. The DNA of the CDR3 is TGCGCCAGCAGCCAAGATGGACAGGGGGCGTTTAACTATGGCTACACCTTC.

The J gene is TRBJ2-7, the V gene TRBV14, with TRBD1 identical over 8 bases. Germline-derived CDR1 and CDR2 are SGHDN and FVKESK. The CDR3 extends over 17 amino acids. J lost 0 bases, V lost 1 base, and 8 bases had no gene match. CDR3 nucleotides: TGTGCCAGCAGCCAAGGGGACAGGTTTTCTTACTCCTACGAGCAGTACTTC. This gives the protein CASSQGDRFSYSYEQYF.

The J gene is TRBJ2-7, the V gene TRBV19; TRBD1 agrees at 7 bases. This CDR3 comprises 16 residues. Germline V CDR1 and CDR2: LNHDA, SQIVND (reference sequence). V lost 1 base and J lost 3; bases outside the gene matches: 9. CDR3 loop: CASSIGQGSSYYEQYF. CDR3 in DNA: TGTGCCAGTAGTATAGGACAGGGAAGTTCCTACTACGAGCAGTACTTC.

The CDR3 reads CASSVSGGGVTDTQYF. The CDR3 DNA is TGTGCCAGCAGCGTTTCCGGAGGGGGTGTAACAGATACGCAGTATTTT. This rearrangement joins TRBV9 to TRBJ2-3, with D perhaps given as TRBD1 or TRBD2 (6 bases each). Germline loops: CDR1 SGDLS, CDR2 YYNGEE. The CDR3 contains 16 residues. Trimming pared 2 bases from V and 3 bases from J, leaving 16 bases between.

This clone was observed a single time. This chain links TRBV9 with TRBJ2-7, with D perhaps given as TRBD1 or TRBD2 (5 bases each). The length of the CDR3 is 15 residues. The V and J ends lost 0 bases and 6 bases respectively, with 16 bases between them. The germline V gene encodes CDR1 SGDLS and CDR2 YYNGEE. In DNA form, the CDR3 reads TGTGCCAGCAGCGTAGAAGGGACGGCTCCCGCCGAGCAGTACTTC. Residues: CASSVEGTAPAEQYF.

This clone has only a few counts. The chain joins TRBV19 to TRBJ1-6, with D possibly matching TRBD1 (5 bases). The ends were cut back, 5 bases at V and 10 bases at J, with 18 bases in the middle. The CDR3 contains 15 residues. CDR1 and CDR2 from the germline V gene are LNHDA and SQIVND (reference sequence). This CDR3 is CASSLQLGEGSPLHF. CDR3 sequence (DNA): TGTGCCAGTAGTCTCCAGCTGGGGGAAGGATCACCCCTCCACTTT.

The chain recombines TRBV7-9 with TRBJ2-7, with TRBD2 matching over 7 bases. Germline V lookup: CDR1 SEHNR, CDR2 FQNEAQ (reference sequence). Losses at the gene ends were 7 bases for V and 4 bases for J; bases not matched to a gene: 4. The CDR3 runs to 12 residues. CDR3 sequence: CASTSGGYEQYF. In nucleotides, the CDR3 is TGTGCCAGCACCTCGGGAGGTTACGAGCAGTACTTC.

This chain joins TRBV6-6 and TRBJ2-5; 7 bases line up with TRBD2. V trimming: 7 bases; J trimming: 4 bases; junction bases outside the gene matches: 15. Germline lookup yields CDR1 MNHNY and CDR2 SVGAGI (reference sequence). This CDR3 has 16 amino acids. In DNA form, the CDR3 reads TGTGCCAGCATCCCCTGGGCGGGGGTAAGGGTAGAGACCCAGTACTTC. Translated: CASIPWAGVRVETQYF.

CDR3: CASSDRQGVQPQHF. The CDR3 nucleotides read TGTGCCAGCAGTGATAGACAGGGGGTTCAGCCCCAGCATTTT. V and J are TRBV2 and TRBJ1-5; 9 bases align to TRBD1. The CDR3 has 14 residues. The V and J ends lost 3 bases and 6 bases, in that order; junction bases with no gene match: 3. CDR1 and CDR2 (germline): SNHLY, FYNNEI.

This clone qualifies as large. V and J are TRBV5-1 and TRBJ1-2; 9 nucleotides line up with TRBD1. The V and J ends lost 4 bases and 4 bases, in that order; junction bases with no gene match: 5. CDR1 SGHRS and CDR2 YFSETQ come from the germline V gene. The CDR3 contains 14 residues. CDR3 amino acids: CASSTSTGGYGYTF. The CDR3 nucleotides read TGCGCCAGCAGCACCTCGACAGGGGGCTATGGCTACACCTTC.

This clone was recorded a few times. The chain combines TRBV6-4 with TRBJ2-1; TRBD2 agrees at 11 bases. This CDR3 is 15 amino acids long. CDR1 and CDR2 from the germline V gene are MRHNA and SNTAGT. The trim removed 4 bases at V and 5 bases at J, leaving 4 bases unmatched. This CDR3 reads CASSAGTSGDNEQFF. CDR3 in DNA: TGTGCCAGCAGTGCCGGGACTAGCGGAGACAATGAGCAGTTCTTC.

This rearrangement joins TRBV7-9 to TRBJ2-5, with D possibly matching TRBD1 (5 bases). The assigned J gene may be wrong: the sequence end matches TRBJ2-7 better. CDR1 is SEHNR, CDR2 FQNEAQ, per germline (reference sequence). There are 13 residues in the CDR3. The CDR3 region has the DNA TGTGCCAGCAGCTTACAGGGTGCCTACGAGCAGTACTTC. It codes for CASSLQGAYEQYF.

V usage is TRBV4-3 and J usage is TRBJ2-7; D unclear. V was pared by 0 bases and J by 3 bases, with 12 bases between. CDR3 length: 15 residues. Germline V gene lookup returns CDR1 LGHNA and CDR2 YSLEER. CDR3 loop: CASSQDRAVFYEQYF. CDR3 coding DNA: TGCGCCAGCAGCCAAGATCGGGCAGTATTCTACGAGCAGTACTTC.

This clone occurred once. The chain combines TRBV15 with TRBJ2-2; 7 nucleotides match TRBD1. Germline V gene data show CDR1 as LNHNV and CDR2 as YYDKDF (reference sequence). The CDR3 spans 15 residues. The junction had 3 bases not matched to a gene; V was cut back by 5 bases and J by 0 bases. The CDR3 DNA reads TGTGCCACCAGCCTGGACAGGACGAACACCGGGGAGCTGTTTTTT. The encoded protein is CATSLDRTNTGELFF.

The chain is built from TRBV29-1 and TRBJ2-7; weak D call: TRBD2 (5 bases). From germline, CDR1 is SQVTM and CDR2 ANQGSEA. The CDR3 has 12 amino acids. Trimming removed 3 bases at V and 1 base at J, with 7 bases between. CDR3 residues: CSVDPGSYEQYF. CDR3 sequence (DNA): TGCAGCGTTGATCCGGGGTCCTACGAGCAGTACTTC.

The CDR3 region has the DNA TGTGCCAGCAGTATGACAGGCTTAGGCACAGATACGCAGTATTTT. Translated: CASSMTGLGTDTQYF. This chain joins TRBV9 and TRBJ2-3, with a possible D match to TRBD1 (6 bases). Germline V CDR1 and CDR2: SGDLS, YYNGEE. V was cut by 5 bases and J by 1 base, with 14 bases left in between. There are 15 residues in the CDR3.

The rearrangement uses TRBV9 and TRBJ1-2; D possibly corresponds to TRBD1 (5 bases). Between the trimmed V and J ends, which lost 5 bases and 8 bases, there was a span of 10 bases. CDR1 is SGDLS, CDR2 YYNGEE, per germline. The length of the CDR3 is 11 residues. In DNA, the CDR3 is TGTGCCAGCAGATTAGGGGACGGCTACACCTTC. Encoded protein: CASRLGDGYTF. Combining the CDR3 with reference TRBV9 and TRBJ1-2 gives the whole variable domain DSGVTQTPKHLITATGQRVTLRCSPRSGDLSVYWYQQSLDQGLQFLIQYYNGEERAKGNILERFSAQQFPDLHSELNLSSLELGDSALYFCASRLGDGYTFGSGTRLTVV.

The chain is built from TRBV7-2 and TRBJ2-7, with D perhaps being TRBD1 or TRBD2 (5 bases each). The CDR3 sequence is 15 residues long. Germline CDR1 and CDR2: SGHTA and FQGNSA. Trimming cost V 4 bases and J 2 bases, with 15 bases left between them. The DNA for the CDR3 is TGTGCCAGCAGCTCGCCCGGGACGGCCACCTACGAGCAGTACTTC. Its translation: CASSSPGTATYEQYF.

V is TRBV20-1 and J is TRBJ2-2; the D is unclear. Germline values: CDR1 DFQATT, CDR2 SNEGSKA (reference sequence). The CDR3 runs 11 residues. V was trimmed by 1 base and J by 6 bases, leaving 3 bases between them. CDR3 loop: CSARGPGELFF. The CDR3 DNA reads as TGCAGTGCTAGAGGCCCCGGGGAGCTGTTTTTT.

The rearrangement joins TRBV9 to TRBJ2-1, with TRBD2 identical over 9 bases. The germline CDR1 and CDR2 sequences are SGDLS and YYNGEE. This CDR3 has 15 residues. J gave up 8 bases and V 0 bases, and 6 bases lay outside the gene matches. The CDR3 loop reads CASSVEGGGAHEQFF. As DNA, the CDR3 is TGTGCCAGCAGCGTAGAGGGCGGGGGGGCCCATGAGCAGTTCTTC.

The CDR3 loop is CASSITSGEDTQYF. For the CDR3, the DNA is TGTGCCAGCAGTATTACTTCAGGGGAAGATACGCAGTATTTT. The rearrangement links TRBV28 to TRBJ2-3; TRBD1 is a possible D gene (6 bases). The CDR3 has 14 residues. The germline V gene encodes CDR1 MDHEN and CDR2 SYDVKM. The ends were cut back, 5 bases at V and 5 bases at J, with 14 bases in the middle.

V and J are TRBV19 and TRBJ1-5; D remains unclear. V lost 3 bases and J 5 bases, leaving 11 bases between the germline ends. CDR1 and CDR2 from the germline V gene are LNHDA and SQIVND (reference sequence). CDR3 length: 14 residues. CDR3 DNA sequence: TGTGCCAGTAGTATGAGGGATCCGCATCAGCCCCAGCATTTT. This sequence encodes CASSMRDPHQPQHF.